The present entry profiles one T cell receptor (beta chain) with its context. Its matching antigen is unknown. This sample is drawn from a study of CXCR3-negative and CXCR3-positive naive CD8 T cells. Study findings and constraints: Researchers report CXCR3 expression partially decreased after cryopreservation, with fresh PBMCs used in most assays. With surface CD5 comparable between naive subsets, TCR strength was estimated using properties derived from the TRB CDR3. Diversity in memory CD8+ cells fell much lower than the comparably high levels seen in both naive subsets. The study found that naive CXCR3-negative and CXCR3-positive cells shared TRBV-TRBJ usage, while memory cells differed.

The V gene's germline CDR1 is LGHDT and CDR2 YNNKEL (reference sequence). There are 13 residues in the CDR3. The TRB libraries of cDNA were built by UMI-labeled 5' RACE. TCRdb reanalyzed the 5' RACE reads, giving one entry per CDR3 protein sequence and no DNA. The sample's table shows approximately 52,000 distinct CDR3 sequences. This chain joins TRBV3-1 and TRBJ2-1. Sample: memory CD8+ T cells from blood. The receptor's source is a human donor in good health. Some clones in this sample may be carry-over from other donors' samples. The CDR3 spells CASSDGDRSEQFF.